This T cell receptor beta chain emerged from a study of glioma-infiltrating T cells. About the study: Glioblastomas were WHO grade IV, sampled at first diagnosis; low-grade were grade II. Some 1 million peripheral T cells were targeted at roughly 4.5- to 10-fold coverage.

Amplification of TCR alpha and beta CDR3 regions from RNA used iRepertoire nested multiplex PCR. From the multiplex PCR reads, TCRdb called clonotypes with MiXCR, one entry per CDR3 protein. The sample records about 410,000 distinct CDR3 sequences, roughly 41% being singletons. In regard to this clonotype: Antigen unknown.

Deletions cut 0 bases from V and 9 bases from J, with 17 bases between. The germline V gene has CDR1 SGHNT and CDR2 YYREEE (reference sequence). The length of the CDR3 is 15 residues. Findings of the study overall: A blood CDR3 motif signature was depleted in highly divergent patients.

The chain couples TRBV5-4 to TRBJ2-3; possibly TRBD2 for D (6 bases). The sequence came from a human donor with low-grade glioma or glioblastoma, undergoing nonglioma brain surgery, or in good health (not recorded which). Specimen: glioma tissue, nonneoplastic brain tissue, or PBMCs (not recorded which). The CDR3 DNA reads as TGTGCCAGCAGCTTGGTTGGGACTCCCACGGGGACGCAGTATTTT. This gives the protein CASSLVGTPTGTQYF.